This is a list of T cell receptor beta chains from one sample in a study of T cell responses to AZD1222 COVID-19 vaccine. Profiling relied on immunoSEQ multiplex PCR, and the TCRdb table lists in-frame clones only, not all of them. This sample has 130,000 to 150,000 clones, with around 83% found just once. Material: peripheral blood, obtained 28 days after the second AZD1222 dose. Receptors were obtained from an adult who received the AZD1222 COVID-19 vaccine. The CDR3 runs from the conserved cysteine through the conserved F or W.

>TRBV29-1|TRBJ1-2
CSVDHSTGDREGYTF
>TRBV14|TRBJ2-3
CASSQRAFTDTQYF
>TRBV29-1|TRBJ2-3
CSVMPDTQYF
>TRBV29-1|TRBJ2-7
CSVRDTSYEQYF
>TRBV7-9|TRBJ2-5
CASRGRGETQYF
>TRBV6-1|TRBJ1-2
CASSELDTAHIYGYTF
>TRBV6-6|TRBJ2-7
CASSSRDRGWEQYF
>TRBV6-5|TRBJ2-1
CASILPWAGDNEQFF
>TRBV2|TRBJ2-7
CASRGGGGFHEQYF
>TRBV27|TRBJ1-2
CASSLISGTVYGYTF
>TRBV13|TRBJ2-5
CASSLLLAGGGETQYF
>TRBV15|TRBJ2-3
CATRIRSGRAEDTQYF
>TRBV28|TRBJ1-2
CASNMITGGGHDGYTF
>TRBV7-2|TRBJ2-1
CASSFASGGAGNEQFF
>TRBV2|TRBJ1-2
CASSEANRGLGYGYTF
>TRBV6-1|TRBJ1-4
CASSEEAGEKLFF
>TRBV2|TRBJ1-2
CASSDPSMGIYGYTF
>TRBV7-2|TRBJ2-3
CASSLGEVSTDTQYF
>TRBV30|TRBJ1-2
CAWTRRVNYGYTF
>TRBV14|TRBJ2-7
CASSRGLAGFGYEQYF
>TRBV9|TRBJ2-3
CASSARGDTQYF
>TRBV14|TRBJ2-6
CASSQDSSGANVLTF
>TRBV7-2|TRBJ2-5
CASSRLGQESRTQYF
>TRBV24-1|TRBJ2-2
CATSGYRDTGELFF
>TRBV7-2|TRBJ2-7
CASSLEGFYAYEQYF
>TRBV4-2|TRBJ2-7
CASSQETSYEQYF
>TRBV18|TRBJ1-5
CASSPNGGGQPQHF
>TRBV4-2|TRBJ1-3
CASSQIGTFGNTIYF
>TRBV2|TRBJ2-7
CASRAGSYEQYF
>TRBV6-1|TRBJ1-5
CASSEAAGQINQPQHF
>TRBV5-4|TRBJ2-1
CASSAGLAVYNEQFF
>TRBV6-5|TRBJ1-5
CASSPRDKRNQPQHF
>TRBV3-1/TRBV3-2|TRBJ2-7
CASSSPRGRSRYEQYF
>TRBV7-2|TRBJ1-4
CASRPQGATNEKLFF
>TRBV5-1|TRBJ2-7
CASSSGTGVYEQYF
>TRBV5-6|TRBJ2-7
CASSLARTVLTFSYEQYF
>TRBV19|TRBJ2-1
CASSRLAGGPNEQFF
>TRBV21-1|TRBJ2-2
CASSKVGMRNTGELFF
>TRBV5-6|TRBJ2-3
CASAGSPTTDTQYF
>TRBV7-9|TRBJ2-3
CASSPGGATDTQYF
>TRBV7-9|TRBJ2-7
CASRGNDGDRTYEQYF
>TRBV6-2/TRBV6-3|TRBJ1-5
CASSYSGEGAQPQHF
>TRBV7-9|TRBJ1-4
CASGPQTGGGHEKLFF
>TRBV9|TRBJ2-3
CASSGRTGSSTDTQYF
>TRBV27|TRBJ2-3
CASSSPGRVGGTDTQYF
>TRBV7-5|TRBJ2-1
CARSVRRGEQFF
>TRBV27|TRBJ1-6
CASSFKWEENSPLHF
>TRBV6-5|TRBJ1-5
CASSYSGGVGAPQHF
>TRBV15|TRBJ2-3
CATSNLGRTNTDTQYF
>TRBV18|TRBJ1-5
CASSPDGVSNQPQHF
>TRBV2|TRBJ1-1
CASRPGQAEAFF